This is a list of T cell receptor beta chains from one sample in a study of T cell responses to AZD1222 COVID-19 vaccine. Clones were read by immunoSEQ multiplex PCR, and TCRdb kept only the in-frame ones, dropping some. The repertoire has roughly 200,000 clones, approximately 92% of them found once; the top ten carry about 1%. Source: peripheral blood, taken 28 days after the second dose of the MenACWY control vaccine. These receptors originate from an adult who received the MenACWY meningococcal vaccine as a control. The CDR3 runs from the conserved cysteine through the conserved F or W. D genes are given only for firm matches. Clone size, where shown, is once, few, many, or a class for clones that have expanded.

J gene: TRBJ2-7
D gene: TRBD2
clone size: few
V gene: TRBV29-1
CDR3 DNA: TGCAGCGCCGATAGCGGGGGGGATGAGCAGTACTTC
CDR3 protein: CSADSGGDEQYF

J gene: TRBJ1-2
D gene: TRBD1
clone size: .
V gene: TRBV10-3
CDR3 DNA: TGTGCCATCAGTGACCCGGACAGGAAGGCGTATGGCTACACCTTC
CDR3 protein: CAISDPDRKAYGYTF

J gene: TRBJ2-1
D gene: .
clone size: .
V gene: TRBV5-6
CDR3 DNA: TGTGCCAGCAGCTCCCTCGGGCCGCGAGCCTACAATGAGCAGTTCTTC
CDR3 protein: CASSSLGPRAYNEQFF

J gene: TRBJ1-5
D gene: .
clone size: .
V gene: TRBV5-1
CDR3 DNA: TGCGCCAGCAGCTTTAACGGACGGGACGAACAGCCCCAGCATTTT
CDR3 protein: CASSFNGRDEQPQHF

J gene: TRBJ2-2
D gene: TRBD1
clone size: .
V gene: TRBV9
CDR3 DNA: TGTGCCAGCAGCGCGGACAGGGGGCTGACCGGGGAGCTGTTTTTT
CDR3 protein: CASSADRGLTGELFF

J gene: TRBJ1-1
D gene: TRBD1
clone size: once
V gene: TRBV15
CDR3 DNA: TGTGCCACCAGCAGGGCGACAGGGGTGGGCACTGAAGCTTTCTTT
CDR3 protein: CATSRATGVGTEAFF

J gene: TRBJ1-2
D gene: TRBD1
clone size: once
V gene: TRBV6-5
CDR3 DNA: TGTGCCAGTGACAGGGCCTATGGCTACACCTTC
CDR3 protein: CASDRAYGYTF

J gene: TRBJ1-6
D gene: .
clone size: .
V gene: TRBV5-4
CDR3 DNA: TGTGCCAGCAGCTCCCCGGGAAATTCACCCCTCCACTTT
CDR3 protein: CASSSPGNSPLHF

J gene: TRBJ1-1
D gene: .
clone size: .
V gene: TRBV4-1
CDR3 DNA: TGCGCCAGCAGCCAAGGACAGTTGAACACTGAAGCTTTCTTT
CDR3 protein: CASSQGQLNTEAFF

J gene: TRBJ1-4
D gene: TRBD1
clone size: .
V gene: TRBV5-1
CDR3 DNA: TGCGCCAGCAGCCCCGACAGGGCCATTACGGAAAAACTGTTTTTT
CDR3 protein: CASSPDRAITEKLFF

J gene: TRBJ2-1
D gene: TRBD2
clone size: once
V gene: TRBV6-2/TRBV6-3
CDR3 DNA: TGTGCCAGCAGTTACTCGAGAGGGATCGGGGGGAATGAGCAGTTCTTC
CDR3 protein: CASSYSRGIGGNEQFF

J gene: TRBJ1-2
D gene: .
clone size: .
V gene: TRBV3-1/TRBV3-2
CDR3 DNA: TGTGCCAGCAGCCAAGATCGTAAGGGTTTACAGTCTAGGGGCTACACCTTC
CDR3 protein: CASSQDRKGLQSRGYTF

J gene: TRBJ2-3
D gene: .
clone size: .
V gene: TRBV4-2
CDR3 DNA: TGTGCCAGCAGCCAAGGAGGGAGCGGGTCCCGCACAGATACGCAGTATTTT
CDR3 protein: CASSQGGSGSRTDTQYF

J gene: TRBJ1-5
D gene: .
clone size: .
V gene: TRBV27
CDR3 DNA: TGTGCCAGCAGTTTCTTAAACGAGGGCAATCAGCCCCAGCATTTT
CDR3 protein: CASSFLNEGNQPQHF

J gene: TRBJ1-1
D gene: TRBD1
clone size: .
V gene: TRBV19
CDR3 DNA: TGTGCCAGTAGTAAGACCGCTACAGGGGCCCGGGGGTCGATGAACACTGAAGCTTTCTTT
CDR3 protein: CASSKTATGARGSMNTEAFF

J gene: TRBJ2-2
D gene: TRBD1
clone size: .
V gene: TRBV30
CDR3 DNA: TGTGCCTGGAGGGGGACAGGGTCCGGGGAGCTGTTTTTT
CDR3 protein: CAWRGTGSGELFF

J gene: TRBJ1-2
D gene: .
clone size: .
V gene: TRBV9
CDR3 DNA: TGTGCCAGCAGCTTATCTGGGGTTTATGGCTACACCTTC
CDR3 protein: CASSLSGVYGYTF

J gene: TRBJ1-2
D gene: .
clone size: .
V gene: TRBV5-1
CDR3 DNA: TGCGCCAGCAGCCCCGGGACCGTCAGAGGGTATGGCTACACCTTC
CDR3 protein: CASSPGTVRGYGYTF

J gene: TRBJ1-2
D gene: TRBD1
clone size: .
V gene: TRBV6-4
CDR3 DNA: TGTGCCAGCAGTGGCGGGACAGGGTATGGCTACACCTTC
CDR3 protein: CASSGGTGYGYTF

J gene: TRBJ1-3
D gene: .
clone size: .
V gene: TRBV6-1
CDR3 DNA: TGTGCCAGCAGTGAAGGTCCCCCGGGGGGTAACACCATATATTTT
CDR3 protein: CASSEGPPGGNTIYF

J gene: TRBJ1-6
D gene: TRBD1
clone size: .
V gene: TRBV28
CDR3 DNA: TGTGCCAGCAGTCGTGACAGGGCCCTCTATTCACCCCTCCACTTT
CDR3 protein: CASSRDRALYSPLHF

J gene: TRBJ2-5
D gene: TRBD1
clone size: .
V gene: TRBV7-9
CDR3 DNA: TGTGCCAGCAGCTTACCTTGGGACAGGGCAGAGACCCAGTACTTC
CDR3 protein: CASSLPWDRAETQYF

J gene: TRBJ1-3
D gene: TRBD1
clone size: few
V gene: TRBV30
CDR3 DNA: TGTGCCTGGGATCAGGGGGCTGGAAACACCATATATTTT
CDR3 protein: CAWDQGAGNTIYF

J gene: TRBJ2-7
D gene: .
clone size: .
V gene: TRBV12-3/TRBV12-4
CDR3 DNA: TGTGCCAGCAGTTTAAGCAGGCCCTACGAGCAGTACTTC
CDR3 protein: CASSLSRPYEQYF